The T cell receptor beta chain described here comes from a study of shared clonotypes between healthy human individuals. Looking at the study overall: Those who served as donors were a couple of women and three men between the ages of 18 and 49.

Measured with immunoSEQ multiplex PCR; TCRdb has only the in-frame clones, and not every one. Of about 2.4 million clones in the sample, over 85% are singletons; the top ten hold roughly 0.36%. There were only Caucasian adults among the donors, and all lived in Nashville, Tennessee. Splitting the CD4+ cells yielded a CD45RA+ naive subset and a CD45RA-negative memory subset. V lost 0 bases and J 6 bases, leaving 7 bases between the germline ends. Germline loops: CDR1 KGHSH, CDR2 LQKENI. The CDR3 is 13 amino acids. Sample: naive CD4+ T cells from PBMCs. Subset described: CD45RA+ positively selected. The chain uses TRBV18 and TRBJ2-3; D unresolved. The clonotype originates from a man between 18 and 35 years old in good health. Some clones in this sample may be carry-over from other donors' samples. CDR3 amino acids: CASSPPNLDTQYF. CDR3 sequence (DNA): TGTGCCAGCTCACCACCGAATCTGGATACGCAGTATTTT.